These T cell receptor beta chains were read from a single sample in a study of T cell repertoires in cytomegalovirus infection. TCRdb recomputed calls from the reads with MiXCR, one row per CDR3 protein. The sample has 200,000 to 250,000 distinct CDR3 sequences, 22% seen once. What was sequenced was CD8+ T cells from PBMCs. The receptors were gathered from a human donor in good health (CMV status not recorded). Some clones in this sample may be carry-over from other donors' samples. Each CDR3 is given with its conserved first and last residue. A D gene is named only where the DNA matches it firmly. The size field is filled for only some rows; it gives once, few, many or a size class.

v_gene	d_gene	j_gene	abundance	CDR3aa	CDR3nt
TRBV19	TRBD1	TRBJ1-5	few	CASGTELNQPQHF	TGTGCCAGTGGGACAGAACTCAATCAGCCCCAGCATTTT
TRBV28	.	TRBJ1-5	few	CASRDLVGAVASQPQHF	TGTGCCAGCAGGGACCTGGTAGGGGCGGTGGCGAGTCAGCCCCAGCATTTT
TRBV12-3/TRBV12-4	.	TRBJ1-2	.	CASSLQGLTYGYTF	TGTGCCAGCAGTCTACAGGGCCTTACTTATGGCTACACCTTC
TRBV5-4	TRBD1	TRBJ2-1	few	CASSETGVRYNEQFF	TGTGCCAGCAGCGAAACAGGGGTCCGCTACAATGAGCAGTTCTTC
TRBV7-9	.	TRBJ2-5	.	CASSGLKETQYF	TGTGCCAGCAGCGGTCTGAAAGAGACCCAGTACTTC
TRBV6-1	.	TRBJ1-2	few	CASSDRGRNALGGYTF	TGTGCCAGCAGTGACAGGGGACGTAATGCCTTGGGGGGCTACACCTTC
TRBV19	.	TRBJ1-1	few	CASSIEGYTEAFF	TGTGCCAGTAGTATTGAAGGATACACTGAAGCTTTCTTT
TRBV20-1	.	TRBJ1-4	.	CSAREEGTYEKLFF	TGCAGTGCTAGAGAGGAGGGTACCTATGAAAAACTGTTTTTT
TRBV18	.	TRBJ1-2	.	CASSPPERHANYGYTF	TGTGCCAGCTCACCACCGGAACGACACGCCAACTATGGCTACACCTTC
TRBV7-6	.	TRBJ2-1	many	CASSFGDGAGLSNEQFF	TGTGCCAGCAGCTTCGGCGACGGTGCGGGGTTATCCAATGAGCAGTTCTTC
TRBV7-9	.	TRBJ2-1	many	CASSLARVNEQFF	TGTGCCAGCAGCTTAGCGCGGGTCAATGAGCAGTTCTTC
TRBV19	.	TRBJ1-1	many	CASSILNTEAFF	TGTGCCAGTAGTATATTGAACACTGAAGCTTTCTTT
TRBV11-3	.	TRBJ2-5	few	CASSRRTEETQYF	TGTGCCAGCAGCCGAAGGACGGAAGAGACCCAGTACTTC
TRBV6-1	.	TRBJ2-1	.	CASSRGTPEQFF	TGTGCCAGCAGCCGAGGGACACCTGAGCAGTTCTTC
TRBV28	TRBD2	TRBJ2-6	few	CASSLGGTGANVLTF	TGTGCCAGCAGCCTGGGAGGGACTGGGGCCAACGTCCTGACTTTC
TRBV5-6	.	TRBJ1-4	once	CAGSRSVLEREKLFF	TGTGCCGGCAGCCGTAGTGTCCTCGAACGGGAAAAACTGTTTTTT
TRBV7-8	.	TRBJ1-5	many	CASSLSDGNQPQHF	TGTGCCAGCAGCTTATCGGATGGGAATCAGCCCCAGCATTTT
TRBV2	TRBD2	TRBJ2-1	few	CASTRAGGINEQFF	TGTGCCAGCACCCGAGCGGGGGGGATTAATGAGCAGTTCTTC
TRBV4-1	.	TRBJ1-2	.	CASSQDIQNYGYTF	TGCGCCAGCAGCCAAGATATACAGAACTATGGCTACACCTTC
TRBV27	.	TRBJ1-2	.	CASSLQGGYTF	TGTGCCAGCAGTTTACAGGGTGGCTACACCTTC
TRBV2	.	TRBJ1-2	few	CASNEAGNLHGYTF	TGTGCCAGCAACGAGGCCGGGAACCTCCATGGCTACACCTTC
TRBV7-2	TRBD2	TRBJ2-1	.	CASSLTASGGGNEQFF	TGTGCCAGCAGCTTGACTGCTAGCGGGGGAGGGAATGAGCAGTTCTTC
TRBV14	.	TRBJ2-1	few	CASSQVLGEQFF	TGTGCCAGCAGCCAAGTCTTAGGGGAGCAGTTCTTC
TRBV7-9	.	TRBJ1-5	.	CASSDRRGGYNQPQHF	TGTGCCAGCAGCGATCGGAGGGGCGGATACAATCAGCCCCAGCATTTT
TRBV28	TRBD1	TRBJ2-1	many	CASRKRGQAYNEQFF	TGTGCCAGCCGAAAGAGGGGGCAAGCCTACAATGAGCAGTTCTTC
TRBV13	TRBD1	TRBJ2-4	.	CASSLGTGTAKNIQYF	TGTGCCAGCAGCTTAGGGACCGGGACAGCGAAAAACATTCAGTACTTC
TRBV28	.	TRBJ1-5	.	CASSFAWNSNQPQHF	TGTGCCAGCAGTTTTGCCTGGAATAGCAATCAGCCCCAGCATTTT
TRBV6-5	.	TRBJ2-3	.	CASSYRQGGPQHTQYF	TGTGCCAGCAGTTATCGGCAGGGAGGTCCCCAGCATACGCAGTATTTT
TRBV5-4	.	TRBJ2-2	few	CASSIMVTGELFF	TGTGCCAGCAGCATAATGGTAACCGGGGAGCTGTTTTTT
TRBV28	.	TRBJ1-5	.	CASSFRGNRNQPQHF	TGTGCCAGCAGTTTCAGAGGGAATCGTAATCAGCCCCAGCATTTT